This T cell receptor (beta chain) appears in the sequencing data of a study of T cell repertoires in cytomegalovirus infection. Study background: Indications came from public TCR beta signatures; they pointed to CMV infection and to a matching HLA type. Whole-study findings and limits: Clonotype analysis showed dominance of the ex vivo response by HLA-C-restricted CMV-specific TCR beta clonotypes. Cumulated frequencies of public TCR beta families served to identify carriers of CMV plus the relevant HLA.

Germline V CDR1 and CDR2: MNHEY, SVGEGT. CDR3 length equals 13 residues. Trimming left V 2 bases short and J 6 bases short, with 8 bases between. Note on this clonotype: The antigen is unknown.

TCRdb itself ran the reads through MiXCR, one entry per CDR3 protein. This repertoire shows about 180,000 distinct CDR3 sequences, approximately 15% found once; its top ten account for around 27%. The sample consisted of PBMCs. This TCR derives from a human donor in good health (CMV status not recorded). Some clones in this sample may be carry-over from other donors' samples. The chain has TRBV6-2 or TRBV6-3 and TRBJ2-1; no clear D gene. As DNA, the CDR3 is TGTGCCAGCAGTTACCCCATTCCCAATGAGCAGTTCTTC. This encodes CASSYPIPNEQFF.